These 27 T cell receptor beta chains came from one sample sequenced in a study of T-cell reconstitution after alpha-beta-depleted transplantation in children. The authors prepared the TCRbeta library with unique molecular identifiers. One entry per CDR3 protein results from TCRdb running MiXCR on the PCR reads. The sample consists of around 800,000 distinct CDR3 sequences, 15% to 20% of them appearing once. The material was PBMCs, mostly from graft donor cells, obtained 360 days after TCRalphabeta/CD19-depleted stem cell transplant. These receptors were obtained from a male patient under 18 who had a stem cell transplant for acute lymphoblastic leukemia, so the T cells may come from the graft donor.

The chain employs TRBV6-5 and TRBJ2-7; D unclear. Trimming removed 4 bases at V and 4 bases at J, with 23 bases between. This CDR3 region has 17 residues. In germline, CDR1 is MNHEY, CDR2 SVGAGI. The CDR3 is CASSSPSAPLSRYEQYF. CDR3 bases: TGTGCCAGCAGTTCCCCTTCGGCCCCTTTAAGTCGATACGAGCAGTACTTC.

This clonotype was picked up a small number of times. The chain carries TRBV11-2 and TRBJ2-3; 10 bases fit TRBD2. Germline CDR1 is SGHAT and CDR2 is FQNNGV. The CDR3 spans 21 residues. With V trimmed by 5 bases and J by 2 bases, 22 bases remained unmatched. This chain's CDR3 is CASSPLPGKREGFLHTDTQYF. The CDR3 nucleotides are TGTGCCAGCAGCCCCCTCCCTGGGAAGCGGGAGGGCTTCCTTCACACAGATACGCAGTATTTT.

This clonotype was counted only a few times. The chain recombines TRBV29-1 with TRBJ2-3; D is perhaps TRBD1 (6 bases). The CDR3 sequence is 16 residues long. V lost 4 bases to trimming and J lost 5 bases, with 22 bases between them. CDR1 SQVTM and CDR2 ANQGSEA come from the germline V gene. CDR3: CSVVGLAGAWGDTQYF. CDR3 coding DNA: TGCAGCGTTGTAGGTCTGGCAGGGGCGTGGGGAGATACGCAGTATTTT.

There are a few counts of this clonotype. The rearrangement uses TRBV15 and TRBJ1-3, with D perhaps matching TRBD1 (5 bases). This CDR3 has 15 residues. Germline V gene sequence: CDR1 LNHNV, CDR2 YYDKDF (reference sequence). Between the trimmed V and J ends, which lost 2 bases and 0 bases, there was a span of 8 bases. CDR3 sequence reads: CATSRTGHSGNTIYF. Written as DNA, the CDR3 is TGTGCCACCAGCAGAACAGGACACTCTGGAAACACCATATATTTT.

The chain employs TRBV20-1 and TRBJ2-3; a possible D gene is TRBD1 (7 bases). Germline values: CDR1 DFQATT, CDR2 SNEGSKA (reference sequence). V lost 6 bases and J 1 base, leaving 17 bases between the germline ends. This CDR3 spans 15 amino acids. The CDR3 DNA reads TGCAGTGCGCCCCAGGGGGGTCTGGGCACAGATACGCAGTATTTT. Translating gives CSAPQGGLGTDTQYF.

This chain connects TRBV20-1 to TRBJ1-3; maybe TRBD1 (6 bases). This CDR3 contains 16 residues. The germline V gene has CDR1 DFQATT and CDR2 SNEGSKA (reference sequence). Trimming took off 0 bases at V and 0 bases at J, with 12 bases between the two ends. This CDR3 reads CSARDRGGLSGNTIYF. CDR3 nucleotide sequence: TGCAGTGCTAGAGATAGGGGGGGCCTCTCTGGAAACACCATATATTTT.

This chain uses TRBV5-1 with TRBJ1-3; D remains ambiguous. Germline CDR1 and CDR2: SGHRS and YFSETQ. V was shortened by 0 bases and J by 0 bases, with 13 bases between the two germline ends. The CDR3 is made up of 17 amino acids. The CDR3 DNA is TGCGCCAGCAGCTTGGTTCCAGGCTCGAGCTCTGGAAACACCATATATTTT. Its translation: CASSLVPGSSSGNTIYF.

This clonotype is labeled medium-sized (0.01 to 0.1%). The chain has TRBV19 and TRBJ2-7, with TRBD1 matching 8 bases. The V gene end was trimmed by 3 bases and the J gene end by 3 bases; junction bases not matched to a gene: 10. The V gene's germline CDR1 is LNHDA and CDR2 SQIVND (reference sequence). This CDR3 region has 16 residues. The CDR3 DNA sequence: TGTGCCAGTAGTATGGGGAGCAGGGGGCCCTTCTACGAGCAGTACTTC. Translation gives CASSMGSRGPFYEQYF.

V usage is TRBV7-3 and J usage is TRBJ2-2, with 11 bases matching TRBD2. This CDR3 is built from 16 residues. The V and J ends lost 2 bases and 5 bases, in that order; junction bases with no gene match: 4. Germline V gives CDR1 SGHTA, CDR2 FQGTGA. In nucleotides, the CDR3 is TGTGCCAGCAGCTTATATAGCGGGAGGGCAACCGGGGAGCTGTTTTTT. It yields the protein CASSLYSGRATGELFF. Combining the CDR3 with reference TRBV7-3 and TRBJ2-2 gives the whole variable domain GAGVSQTPSNKVTEKGKYVELRCDPISGHTALYWYRQSLGQGPEFLIYFQGTGAADDSGLPNDRFFAVRPEGSVSTLKIQRTERGDSAVYLCASSLYSGRATGELFFGEGSRLTVL.

This chain uses TRBV4-1 with TRBJ1-3; 8 bases are a match to TRBD1. Germline V lookup: CDR1 MGHRA, CDR2 YSYEKL. The CDR3 consists of 16 residues. V was pared by 6 bases and J by 4 bases, with 11 bases of the junction left unmatched. As DNA, the CDR3 is TGCGCCAGCAGACACATACTAGGGGACAGGGGAAACACCATATATTTT. Translating it yields CASRHILGDRGNTIYF.

The rearrangement joins TRBV18 to TRBJ2-4; D might be TRBD1 (8 bases). The CDR3 extends over 14 amino acids. The germline V gene has CDR1 KGHSH and CDR2 LQKENI. V was cut by 1 base and J by 8 bases, with 12 bases left in between. The CDR3 nucleotides are TGTGCCAGCTCACCACGGACAGGGAGGGACATTCAGTACTTC. Translating it yields CASSPRTGRDIQYF.

This clonotype came up a few times. The rearrangement uses TRBV20-1 and TRBJ2-3; D is ambiguous. The CDR3 extends over 11 amino acids. Germline V gene sequence: CDR1 DFQATT, CDR2 SNEGSKA (reference sequence). V shed 6 bases and J shed 2 bases, with 6 bases lying between them. The CDR3 bases are TGCAGTGCCCAATCCACAGATACGCAGTATTTT. Protein product: CSAQSTDTQYF.

This clonotype was seen only a few times. V and J are TRBV4-1 and TRBJ2-1; a possible D gene is TRBD2 (6 bases). This CDR3 is 16 amino acids long. Per the germline V gene, CDR1 is MGHRA and CDR2 is YSYEKL. Trimming shortened V by 6 bases and J by 0 bases, and 15 bases separated the two germline ends. The CDR3: CASSGWGGTSYNEQFF. The CDR3 coding sequence is TGCGCCAGCAGTGGCTGGGGCGGGACCTCCTACAATGAGCAGTTCTTC.

The V and J genes are TRBV9 and TRBJ2-6; the D gene could be TRBD1 or TRBD2 (7 bases each). CDR1 and CDR2 (germline): SGDLS, YYNGEE. V gave up 2 bases and J gave up 12 bases, with 21 bases separating them. This CDR3 region has 16 residues. CDR3 coding DNA: TGTGCCAGCAGCGTGGGAGGGGGCCCATTATCGGGCGTCCTGACTTTC. This codes for CASSVGGGPLSGVLTF.

The chain has TRBV9 and TRBJ2-5, with 7 positions matching TRBD2. CDR3 size: 16 residues. V lost 1 base to trimming and J lost 4 bases; unmatched junction nucleotides: 10. Germline V lookup: CDR1 SGDLS, CDR2 YYNGEE. The CDR3 DNA sequence: TGTGCCAGCAGCGTATTTGGCGGGAGTGCGCGAGAGACCCAGTACTTC. It specifies CASSVFGGSARETQYF.

The J gene is TRBJ2-2, the V gene TRBV12-3 or TRBV12-4; TRBD1 matches 9 bases. CDR3 length: 15 amino acids. Germline trimming cut 6 bases from V and 5 bases from J; bases unmatched to any gene: 7. The CDR3: CASSLTGGRTGELFF. DNA for the CDR3: TGTGCCAGCAGCTTGACAGGGGGTCGGACCGGGGAGCTGTTTTTT.

This clonotype was seen ten or more times. The V gene is TRBV9, the J gene TRBJ2-1; D possibly corresponds to TRBD2 (5 bases). CDR1 and CDR2 (germline): SGDLS, YYNGEE. With 0 bases removed from V and 7 bases from J, the gap between germline ends came to 11 bases. The CDR3 runs to 14 residues. The CDR3 bases are TGTGCCAGCAGCGTAGAAGGAGTAGCGAATGAGCAGTTCTTC. Amino acid sequence: CASSVEGVANEQFF.

V usage is TRBV30 and J usage is TRBJ2-1; no definite D call. Germline values: CDR1 GTSNPN, CDR2 SVGIG (reference sequence). V shed 3 bases and J shed 0 bases, with 6 bases lying between them. The length of the CDR3 is 13 residues. The CDR3 spells CAWSPTSYNEQFF. DNA of the CDR3: TGTGCCTGGAGCCCGACCTCCTACAATGAGCAGTTCTTC.

The gene calls are TRBV7-7 and TRBJ1-4; 9 nucleotides match TRBD1. Germline CDR1 is SSHAT and CDR2 is FNYEAQ (reference sequence). This CDR3 is built from 18 residues. V was clipped by 4 bases and J by 3 bases; unmatched bases: 12. CDR3 in DNA: TGTGCCAGCAGCTCCCCTCCGGGACAGGGTTTGGCTAATGAAAAACTGTTTTTT. Amino acid sequence: CASSSPPGQGLANEKLFF.

This clonotype has a handful of counts. The CDR3 nucleotides read TGTGCCAGCAGCCCCCGACAGGGTTCTAATGAAAAACTGTTTTTT. Its translation is CASSPRQGSNEKLFF. The chain has TRBV9 and TRBJ1-4, with 7 bases lining up with TRBD1. Germline loops: CDR1 SGDLS, CDR2 YYNGEE. This CDR3 has 15 residues. Trimming cost V 4 bases and J 3 bases; bases outside gene matches: 6.

The chain carries TRBV4-2 and TRBJ2-7; a possible D gene is TRBD1 (5 bases). Germline V gives CDR1 LGHNA, CDR2 YNFKEQ. The ends were cut back, 1 base at V and 7 bases at J, with 11 bases in the middle. The CDR3 consists of 13 residues. The CDR3 DNA sequence: TGTGCCAGCAGCCAAGCCCTGGGGCTGGAGCAGTACTTC. Its protein product is CASSQALGLEQYF.

The chain links TRBV15 to TRBJ1-2, with 9 positions matching TRBD1. Per the germline V gene, CDR1 is LNHNV and CDR2 is YYDKDF (reference sequence). Losses at the gene ends were 0 bases for V and 8 bases for J; bases not matched to a gene: 13. This CDR3 is built from 17 residues. The CDR3 spells CATSRDTGQGGSFGYTF. CDR3 nucleotides: TGTGCCACCAGCAGAGATACGGGACAGGGAGGTTCGTTCGGCTACACCTTC.

The chain couples TRBV5-1 to TRBJ2-1, with D perhaps matching TRBD2 (6 bases). CDR1 and CDR2 (germline): SGHRS, YFSETQ. There are 15 residues in the CDR3. The ends were cut back, 4 bases at V and 0 bases at J, with 11 bases in the middle. The CDR3: CASSRAGRSYNEQFF. The CDR3 DNA reads TGCGCCAGCAGCCGAGCGGGCCGCTCCTACAATGAGCAGTTCTTC. The entire variable domain, with the rest obtained from reference TRBV5-1 and TRBJ2-1, is as follows: KAGVTQTPRYLIKTRGQQVTLSCSPISGHRSVSWYQQTPGQGLQFLFEYFSETQRNKGNFPGRFSGRQFSNSRSEMNVSTLELGDSALYLCASSRAGRSYNEQFFGPGTRLTVL.

In its sample, this clonotype was seen a few times. The chain carries TRBV5-1 and TRBJ1-2; no clear D. Germline-derived CDR1 and CDR2 are SGHRS and YFSETQ. This CDR3 comprises 13 residues. The V and J ends lost 2 bases and 4 bases respectively, with 9 bases between them. Here the CDR3 DNA reads TGCGCCAGCAGCTTACAGCACGGCTATGGCTACACCTTC. Translated, it gives CASSLQHGYGYTF.

CDR3 in DNA: TGTGCCAGCAGCTTACAGGGGAGAGGGGCCAACGTCCTGACTTTC. Residues: CASSLQGRGANVLTF. This rearrangement joins TRBV7-3 to TRBJ2-6; perhaps TRBD1 as D (6 bases). The CDR3 spans 15 residues. The V gene lost 2 bases and the J gene lost 4 bases, with 9 bases spanning the gap. In germline, CDR1 is SGHTA, CDR2 FQGTGA. Based on the CDR3 plus reference TRBV7-3 and TRBJ2-6, the full variable domain is GAGVSQTPSNKVTEKGKYVELRCDPISGHTALYWYRQSLGQGPEFLIYFQGTGAADDSGLPNDRFFAVRPEGSVSTLKIQRTERGDSAVYLCASSLQGRGANVLTFGAGSRLTVL.

This clonotype was counted many times. V is TRBV7-2 and J is TRBJ2-7; D uncertain. CDR1 and CDR2 from the germline V gene are SGHTA and FQGNSA. The CDR3 has 15 residues. Trimming took off 1 base at V and 0 bases at J, with 10 bases between the two ends. The CDR3: CASSLVWSDSYEQYF. CDR3 DNA: TGTGCCAGCAGCTTAGTATGGAGCGACTCCTACGAGCAGTACTTC.

In its sample, this clonotype was seen a few times. The V call is TRBV5-1, the J call TRBJ2-3; D perhaps matches TRBD2 (6 bases). CDR1 SGHRS and CDR2 YFSETQ come from the germline V gene. The CDR3 extends over 15 amino acids. V lost 1 base to trimming and J lost 3 bases, with 12 bases between them. CDR3 sequence (DNA): TGCGCCAGCAGCTTGTTCCGGGAGCGGACAGATACGCAGTATTTT. Its translation: CASSLFRERTDTQYF.